Presented here are 9 T cell receptor beta chains from one specimen sequenced in a study of blood T cell repertoires in COVID-19. Measured with immunoSEQ multiplex PCR; TCRdb has only the in-frame clones, and not every one. The sample has approximately 85,000 clones, roughly 84% seen once; the top ten hold about 24%. Sequencing was carried out using peripheral blood. The receptors stem from a woman older than 75 in a cohort sampled during active or convalescent COVID-19.

The V gene is TRBV5-4, the J gene TRBJ1-2, with D perhaps TRBD1 (5 bases). The CDR3 is made up of 15 amino acids. The V end lost 4 bases, the J end lost 10 bases, and 23 bases lay between the germline ends. Germline V gene data show CDR1 as SGHNT and CDR2 as YYREEE (reference sequence). The CDR3 loop is CASSNVNRPTEYYTF. The CDR3 nucleotides are TGTGCCAGCAGCAACGTTAACAGGCCCACGGAGTACTACACCTTC.

The chain couples TRBV9 to TRBJ1-6; D unclear. The CDR3 loop spans 13 amino acids. Trimming took 4 bases from V and 7 from J, leaving 9 bases between them. Germline CDR1 reads SGDLS; CDR2 reads YYNGEE. The DNA for the CDR3 is TGTGCCAGCAGCTCGGTGCCCAATTCACCCCTCCACTTT. Its translation is CASSSVPNSPLHF.

The chain couples TRBV27 to TRBJ2-1; TRBD1 aligns across 7 bases. V was clipped by 3 bases and J by 3 bases; unmatched bases: 8. CDR1 is MNHEY and CDR2 is SMNVEV in the germline V gene (reference sequence). The length of the CDR3 is 16 residues. The CDR3 region has the DNA TGTGCCAGCAGTTTTGGCCGGGACAGCTACTACAATGAGCAGTTCTTC. It specifies CASSFGRDSYYNEQFF.

This clone was picked up a small number of times. The rearrangement joins TRBV20-1 to TRBJ1-2; D unresolved. The ends were cut back, 3 bases at V and 8 bases at J, with 25 bases in the middle. Germline-derived CDR1 and CDR2 are DFQATT and SNEGSKA (reference sequence). This CDR3 contains 16 residues. This CDR3 is CSASPSSLPRVQGYTF. CDR3 bases: TGCAGTGCTAGTCCCTCTAGTTTGCCGCGGGTGCAAGGCTACACCTTC.

The chain is built from TRBV28 and TRBJ2-6, with 9 bases that match TRBD1. Trimming cost V 2 bases and J 0 bases; bases outside gene matches: 5. Germline V gives CDR1 MDHEN, CDR2 SYDVKM. This CDR3 is 18 amino acids long. The CDR3 DNA is TGTGCCAGCAGTTTAGGGGACAGGGCCAACTCTGGGGCCAACGTCCTGACTTTC. This sequence encodes CASSLGDRANSGANVLTF.

The chain joins TRBV18 to TRBJ1-4; no clear D. Germline CDR1 KGHSH, CDR2 LQKENI. V was cut by 1 base and J by 4 bases, with 13 bases left in between. The CDR3 contains 16 residues. CDR3 nucleotides: TGTGCCAGCTCACCACTTCACGACGACTATAATGAAAAACTGTTTTTT. Translated: CASSPLHDDYNEKLFF.

V and J are TRBV5-3 and TRBJ1-2; 7 bases fit TRBD1. TRBV5-3 is filed as an ORF, its function uncertain. J was trimmed by 3 bases and V by 6 bases; bases with no gene match: 14. The CDR3 runs to 16 residues. CDR3 DNA sequence: TGTGCCAGAACAGTAAGGGAGAAGGGGGCGGACTATGGCTACACCTTC. Translating it yields CARTVREKGADYGYTF.

The chain carries TRBV18 and TRBJ1-1; 8 bases are shared with TRBD1. CDR1 and CDR2 (germline): KGHSH, LQKENI. The trim removed 4 bases at V and 1 base at J, leaving 5 bases unmatched. The CDR3 runs to 15 residues. DNA of the CDR3: TGTGCCAGCTCACTGGCAGGGACAGGGAACACTGAAGCTTTCTTT. Translating gives CASSLAGTGNTEAFF.

The chain has TRBV18 and TRBJ1-1; possible D gene TRBD1, 5 bases. Germline V gene sequence: CDR1 KGHSH, CDR2 LQKENI. The germline V and J ends were trimmed by 3 bases and 5 bases, with 13 bases remaining between them. The CDR3 has 14 amino acids. The DNA for the CDR3 is TGTGCCAGCTCACCCCGGGGGGTAACAACTGAAGCTTTCTTT. Its protein product is CASSPRGVTTEAFF.